What follows are 9 T cell receptor beta chains derived from one specimen sequenced in a study of human T cells and chemical hapten exposure. TCRdb reprocessed the RACE reads via MiXCR and lists one record per CDR3 protein. The sample yields approximately 180,000 distinct CDR3 sequences, 30% seen once. Time point meaning: pre-sensitization, week 0. Treatment noted: therapeutic diphenylcyclopropenone sensitization with weekly scalp DPC. This sample comprised whole blood, obtained in connection with sensitization to the hapten diphenylcyclopropenone (DPC). These receptor sequences come from a woman aged 25 to 39 with alopecia areata. Some clones in this sample may be carry-over from other donors' samples.

This rearrangement joins TRBV7-3 to TRBJ2-1; D is undetermined. The CDR3 consists of 13 residues. V lost 3 bases, J lost 7 bases, and 10 bases lay in between. Germline CDR1 SGHTA, CDR2 FQGTGA. The CDR3 DNA reads as TGTGCCAGCAGCTTGGGTCAGTTTAATGAGCAGTTCTTC. Translation: CASSLGQFNEQFF.

The chain recombines TRBV2 with TRBJ1-1; D is ambiguous. Trimming stripped 2 bases from V and 4 bases from J, with 8 bases between. Looked up from germline, CDR1 is SNHLY and CDR2 is FYNNEI. CDR3 length: 13 amino acids. The CDR3 loop is CASSERGITEAFF. The CDR3 DNA sequence: TGTGCCAGCAGTGAACGGGGAATCACTGAAGCTTTCTTT.

Concerning this clonotype itself: Mismatch with germline at one junction end may stem from a read error. The chain employs TRBV5-1 and TRBJ1-1; weak D call: TRBD1 (5 bases). The CDR3 covers 15 residues. Germline V lookup: CDR1 SGHRS, CDR2 YFSETQ. The DNA of the CDR3 is TGCGCCAGCAGCCCCCAACGGGCAGGGAACACTGAAGCTTTTTTT. Translated: CASSPQRAGNTEAFF.

V gene TRBV5-5 combines with J gene TRBJ2-1; D gene ambiguous. CDR3 length: 15 amino acids. Germline CDR1 reads SGHKS; CDR2 reads YYEKEE (reference sequence). V was pared by 0 bases and J by 4 bases, with 11 bases between. The CDR3: CASSLVADQYNEQFF. The DNA for the CDR3 is TGTGCCAGCAGCTTGGTGGCCGACCAATACAATGAGCAGTTCTTC.

The J gene is TRBJ2-1, the V gene TRBV28; D remains ambiguous. Trimming removed 5 bases from V and 7 bases from J, with 9 bases in between. Germline V lookup: CDR1 MDHEN, CDR2 SYDVKM. The CDR3 is 12 amino acids. The CDR3, as DNA: TGTGCCAGCAGTCCTCCTAATAATGAGCAGTTCTTC. It encodes CASSPPNNEQFF.

This clonotype occurred a few times. A read error may account for a junction end that differs from germline. This chain uses TRBV9 with TRBJ1-1; D is unresolved. Germline values: CDR1 SGDLS, CDR2 YYNGEE. The CDR3 is 15 residues long. DNA of the CDR3: TGTGCCAGCAGCCCCCTGGGATCGACGAACCCTGAGCTCCTCTTT. This translates into CASSPLGSTNPELLF.

This chain uses TRBV9 with TRBJ2-2, with 8 bases matching TRBD2. J was trimmed by 7 bases and V by 6 bases; bases with no gene match: 11. The V gene's germline CDR1 is SGDLS and CDR2 YYNGEE. This CDR3 has 15 residues. Written as DNA, the CDR3 is TGTGCCAGCACCCATAGCGGGGAGCTGGGCGGGGAGCTGTTTTTT. Translating it yields CASTHSGELGGELFF.

This clonotype has a handful of counts. The chain carries TRBV10-3 and TRBJ2-2, with no clear D. The germline V gene encodes CDR1 ENHRY and CDR2 SYGVKD. V was pared by 3 bases and J by 2 bases, with 10 bases between. The CDR3 spans 15 residues. The CDR3 region is CAISERPGNTGELFF. The CDR3 DNA reads TGTGCCATCAGTGAAAGGCCAGGCAACACCGGGGAGCTGTTTTTT.

The rearrangement uses TRBV30 and TRBJ2-5; the match to TRBD2 covers 10 bases. Germline V gives CDR1 GTSNPN, CDR2 SVGIG (reference sequence). Trimming removed 1 base from V and 5 bases from J; junction bases left unmatched: 13. The length of the CDR3 is 17 residues. This chain's CDR3 is CAWSDFGSGGAVETQYF. Written as DNA, the CDR3 is TGTGCCTGGAGTGATTTCGGGAGCGGGGGGGCCGTGGAGACCCAGTACTTC.